This T cell receptor (beta chain) stems from a study of T cell changes during pregnancy in multiple sclerosis. Produced via immunoSEQ multiplex PCR; TCRdb's table is partial and in-frame only. The table records some 67,000 clones, about 91% of them present only once. The CDR3 loop spans 13 amino acids. From germline, CDR1 is SGHNT and CDR2 YYREEE (reference sequence). V lost 3 bases and J lost 13; bases outside the gene matches: 6. The chain couples TRBV5-4 to TRBJ2-3; 12 bases agree with TRBD2. The receptor was isolated from a female donor with multiple sclerosis, enrolled in a pregnancy study. The sample here was peripheral blood, taken in the first trimester of pregnancy. CDR3 DNA sequence: TGTGCCAGCAGCTCCGGACTAGCGGGGCCGGAGTATTTT. Protein sequence: CASSSGLAGPEYF.